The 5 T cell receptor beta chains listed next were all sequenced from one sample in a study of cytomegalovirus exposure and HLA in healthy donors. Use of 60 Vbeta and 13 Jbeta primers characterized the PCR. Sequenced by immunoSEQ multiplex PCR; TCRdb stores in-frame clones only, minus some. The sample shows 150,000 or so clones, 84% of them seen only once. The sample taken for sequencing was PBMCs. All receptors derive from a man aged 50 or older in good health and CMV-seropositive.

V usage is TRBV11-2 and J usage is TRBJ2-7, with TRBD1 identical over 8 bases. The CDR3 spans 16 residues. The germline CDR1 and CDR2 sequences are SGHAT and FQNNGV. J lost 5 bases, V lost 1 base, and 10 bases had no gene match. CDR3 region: CASSLGGVDRDHEQYF. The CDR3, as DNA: TGTGCCAGCAGCTTAGGCGGGGTGGACAGGGACCACGAGCAGTACTTC.

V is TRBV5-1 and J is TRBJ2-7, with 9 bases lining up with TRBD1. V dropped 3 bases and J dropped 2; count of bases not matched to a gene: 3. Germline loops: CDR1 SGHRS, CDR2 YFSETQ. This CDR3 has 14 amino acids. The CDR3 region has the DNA TGCGCCAGCAGCTGGGGGACAGGGACCTACGAGCAGTACGTC. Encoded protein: CASSWGTGTYEQYV.

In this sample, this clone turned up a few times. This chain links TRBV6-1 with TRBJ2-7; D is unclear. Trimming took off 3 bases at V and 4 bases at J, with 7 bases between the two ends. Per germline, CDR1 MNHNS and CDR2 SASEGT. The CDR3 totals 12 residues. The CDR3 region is CASSDGLYEQYV. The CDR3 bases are TGTGCCAGCAGTGATGGGCTATACGAGCAGTACGTC.

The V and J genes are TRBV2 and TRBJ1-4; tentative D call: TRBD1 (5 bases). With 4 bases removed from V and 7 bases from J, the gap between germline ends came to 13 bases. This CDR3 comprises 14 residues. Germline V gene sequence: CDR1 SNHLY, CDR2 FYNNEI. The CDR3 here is CASSGGGRTEKLFF. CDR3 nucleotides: TGTGCCAGCAGTGGGGGCGGGAGGACTGAAAAACTGTTTTTT.

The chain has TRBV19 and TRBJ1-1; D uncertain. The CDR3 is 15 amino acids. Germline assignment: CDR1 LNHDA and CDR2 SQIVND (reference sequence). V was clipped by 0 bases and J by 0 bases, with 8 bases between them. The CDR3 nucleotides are TGTGCCAGTAGTATAGATAACAGCCTGAACACTGAAGCTTTCTTT. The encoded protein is CASSIDNSLNTEAFF.